This T cell receptor (beta chain) was identified in a study of cytomegalovirus exposure and HLA in healthy donors (dated by TCRdb to the late 2010s). A note on the overall study: According to an earlier analysis of around 600 of the donors, roughly 180 million T cells yielded 120 million or so unique TCR beta sequences and roughly 280 Gb of sequence data. Rather than drawing on any new phenotypic data, the later analysis identified candidate immune exposures from TCR beta sequences and the way those sequences occurred across donors. Several DR-DQ haplotypes were treated as single units for association and clustering because of strong linkage in the cohort. An early release covering just under 650 HLA-typed donors comprised about 290 gigabases of sequencing data and some 79 million unique TCR sequences. Donor age, sex, ethnicity and CMV serostatus were compiled alongside the repertoire data. Across around 400 genotyped donors of the cohort, an average of about 240,000 unique TCR beta nucleotide sequences per donor were sequenced, and approximately 17% of those sequences were non-productive. All discovery cohort repertoires had been generated using a single sequencing platform. Of the 398 genotyped donors, about 84% fell in the genetic ancestry cluster associated with self-reported Caucasian donors. The study aimed to test whether cataloging public T cell receptors could reveal signatures of past pathogen exposure. Typing coverage differed by locus: A, B, C, DRB1 and DQB1 were typed in about 620-640 donors, DQA1 in approximately 520, DPA1 in nearly 610, and DPB1 in 450 to 490. In an earlier analysis of roughly 600 of the donors, high-throughput TCR beta sequencing was used to judge whether each TCR beta V gene segment behaved as functional or pseudogenic. HLA typing covered class I and class II loci at four-digit resolution. A later analysis re-examined previously published TCR beta repertoires from hundreds of donors and added high-resolution HLA genotyping to investigate patterns of TCR occurrence. The study profiled the T cell repertoires of 666 subjects by immunosequencing and related them to cytomegalovirus serostatus. A later genetic analysis took genome-wide SNP genotypes for about three fifths of the roughly 700 donors and used that subset as a discovery cohort. To predict cytomegalovirus infection status, the study brought together high-throughput TCR immunosequencing, statistical association of individual TCRs with disease status, and machine learning. A separate validation cohort of approximately 130 different subjects was used in addition to the roughly 700-subject first cohort. The paper's findings and limits, for the study overall: Only TCR beta chains were sequenced in this cohort, and the absence of alpha or paired-chain data limited detectable features. V-gene and J-gene trimming of TCR beta chains was associated with a missense DCLRE1C variant in a later genetic analysis, and the association was replicated in an independent cohort. A later analysis reported that several top co-occurrence clusters appeared linked to parvovirus B19, influenza, CMV and Epstein-Barr virus. The 87-base-pair reads could not distinguish some IMGT-functional V segments, including TRBV6-2 and TRBV6-3, so those segments were excluded. In vitro tests confirmed that three of the cytomegalovirus-associated TCR beta chains recognize cytomegalovirus antigens. According to a later genetic analysis, donors in an Asian-associated ancestry cluster had fewer N-insertions in productive TCRs than the approximately 630-donor mean. Because HLA typing was unavailable for some donors at each locus, only the typed subset was used in association tests. Strong co-occurrence of HLA alleles, especially DR and DQ, made assigning TCR associations to individual alleles difficult. Across donors, most TCR sequences were observed very rarely, whereas some public TCRs were present in many individuals. Because counts were too low, around 17 rarely observed V segments, including chromosome 9 orphons, were left out of the earlier analysis of over 550 of the donors. The study gave a list of 150 to 200 TCR beta chains associated with cytomegalovirus. At a false discovery rate of 0.05, a later analysis linked some 18,000 TCR beta sequences to specific HLA alleles. For the cohort, immune exposure information was limited to CMV serostatus. A later analysis found that TCR association rates varied across HLA loci, with DRB1 alleles showing the most associated TCRs and HLA-C alleles the fewest. Sequencing depth was assumed to be roughly uniform across donors in the presence/absence analyses, though that assumption may not hold. Linkage disequilibrium might explain the correlated functional status among segregating V segments, but an unknown experimental factor could not be excluded. A later analysis found that most CMV-associated TCR beta chains appeared HLA-restricted, with HLA associations seemingly driven largely by CMV exposure. A further reported finding was that TCR beta sequences accurately predicted the HLA-A and HLA-B alleles for most subjects in the first cohort. It was suggested by the authors that the approach could potentially be generalized to other disease states and immunological phenotypes. In an earlier analysis of roughly 500 of the donors, most TCR beta V segments appeared in productive rearrangements about 87% or about 30% of the time, broadly matching IMGT annotations. The classifier was reported to diagnose cytomegalovirus status with high specificity and sensitivity in both the original and validation cohorts. A cluster of highly shared sequence variants was judged likely to represent a technical artifact of the sequencing pipeline. Compared with equally common non-associated chains, HLA-associated TCR beta chains in a later analysis were more clonally expanded and had lower generation probabilities.

The cohort comprised some 700 healthy bone marrow donors. All cohort members were sampled while nominally healthy, although unrecorded immune exposures were likely present. The donor was CMV seronegative and was included in the group of a few hundred seronegative cohort members. A peripheral blood sample was collected from each donor, and TCR beta sequencing was performed on peripheral blood mononuclear cells. Genomic DNA extraction from the blood cell samples was performed with the Qiagen DNeasy Blood Extraction Kit. Including the terminal cysteine and phenylalanine, the CDR3 comprises 14 residues. Of the read, only the CDR3 DNA is kept; its 42 bases are in frame from base 1. Reading the germline V gene gives CDR1 SQVTM and CDR2 ANQGSEA. V sheds 3 bases and J sheds 4 bases, leaving 12 bases between their ends. With respect to this clone: The clone's antigen remains unknown. No base-level quality is on record; no much larger clone is a single base apart.

The method was the immunoSEQ multiplex PCR assay. For the multiplex PCR, a mixture combining 60 forward primers for TCR Vbeta segments and 13 reverse primers for TCR Jbeta segments was used. The CDR3 region of rearranged TCR beta genes was amplified from genomic DNA with a multiplex PCR assay. Amplified TCR beta libraries were sequenced as 87-base-pair reads on the Illumina HiSeq System. Per the source publication's procedure: A later analysis tallied around 87 million unique TCR beta chains across the 700 or so repertoires, and about 12 million of those chains were shared by two or more donors. A nearest-neighbor algorithm error-corrected the raw reads and collapsed the reads into unique sequences, merging closely related sequences to remove PCR and sequencing errors. V, D and J gene segments were assigned by aligning CDR3 sequences to IMGT reference sequences. Each retained sequence needed at least a six-nucleotide match to both a V gene segment and a J gene segment. A rearrangement counted as productive if the CDR3 had no stop codons and remained in frame with V and J, and every other rearrangement counted as non-productive. CDR3 was defined by IMGT convention, running from the second conserved V-encoded cysteine to the conserved J-encoded phenylalanine. The earlier analysis of 500 to 600 of the donors excluded sequences that lacked an unambiguous match to a single V gene segment. An earlier analysis of fewer than 750 of the donors called V segments functional above 56.7% productive rearrangements and segregating when the between-donor standard deviation exceeded 5%. A statistical classification framework was built for diagnosing cytomegalovirus status from the catalog of TCR beta chain sequences. V and J gene assignment, in a later analysis, came from comparing TCR nucleotide sequences with IMGT/GENE-DB human TR gene sequences. In a later analysis, CDR3 sequences and most-parsimonious VDJ recombination scenarios were assigned using the TCRdist pipeline. In a later analysis, each TCR beta chain was defined by its CDR3 amino acid sequence together with its V-gene family, and reads lacking a unique V-gene family were excluded. As a way to deal with suspected cross-contamination and a sequencing artifact, a later analysis dropped over 550 nucleotide sequences that were highly shared and had low generation probability. In a later analysis, a clonal expansion index was calculated for each public chain from normalized within-repertoire ranks of inferred template counts. In a later analysis, generation probabilities were computed with a VDJ recombination model fitted to out-of-frame rearrangements, and the resulting probabilities were checked against IGoR. Hypergeometric tests were used in a later analysis to score TCR-TCR, TCR-HLA and TCR-CMV co-occurrence, with a repertoire-size bias correction applied to the TCR pairs. False discovery rates were estimated in a later analysis by permuting HLA or CMV assignments 20 times. In a later analysis, co-occurring TCRs were grouped using DBSCAN, with TCRdist sequence similarity added in when clustering inside HLA-allele-positive subsets. Repertoires with fewer than 30,000 or more than 120,000 public chains, plus five repertoires with anomalous nucleotide sharing, were excluded from co-occurrence clustering. The table comes from immuneACCESS by way of TCRdb, which keeps in-frame sequences with V and J called. Part of the clones is missing from these tables; in studies checked, under half for an unresolved V gene and the rest for unknown reasons. Clone size and the V and J calls come from that table; the DNA yielded D and trimming. This sample holds under 65,000 clones; under 90% were observed only once. Around 3.3% of the sample lies in the top ten.

The receptor's source is a woman younger than 35 in good health and CMV-seronegative. Sequencing used PBMCs. Rearrangement joined TRBV29-1 to TRBJ1-4; no D gene is confidently identified. The bases are TGCAGCGTTGAGGCAATGGGCATTAATGAAAAACTGTTTTTT. Its product reads: CSVEAMGINEKLFF.